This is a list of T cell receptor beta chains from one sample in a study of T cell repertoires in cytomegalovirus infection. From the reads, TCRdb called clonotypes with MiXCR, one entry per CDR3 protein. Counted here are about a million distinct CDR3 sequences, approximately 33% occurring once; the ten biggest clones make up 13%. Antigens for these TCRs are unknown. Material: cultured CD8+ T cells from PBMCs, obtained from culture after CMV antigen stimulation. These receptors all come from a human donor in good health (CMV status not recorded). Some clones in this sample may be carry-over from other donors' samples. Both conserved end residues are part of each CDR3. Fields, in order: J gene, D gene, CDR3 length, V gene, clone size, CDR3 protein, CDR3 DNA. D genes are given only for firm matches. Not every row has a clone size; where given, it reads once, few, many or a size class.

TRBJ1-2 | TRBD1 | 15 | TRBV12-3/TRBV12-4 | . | CASHRSRGRVSGYTF | TGTGCCAGCCATCGAAGCAGGGGGCGAGTGTCTGGCTACACCTTC
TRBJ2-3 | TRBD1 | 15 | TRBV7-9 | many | CASHPRDRSTDTQYF | TGTGCCAGCCACCCCCGGGACAGGAGCACAGATACGCAGTATTTT
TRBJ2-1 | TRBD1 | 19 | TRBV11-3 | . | CASSLGPERTGFLYNEQFF | TGTGCCAGCAGCTTAGGCCCAGAGAGGACAGGGTTCCTCTACAATGAGCAGTTCTTC
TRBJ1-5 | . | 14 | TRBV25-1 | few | CASSECCTNQPQHF | TGTGCCAGCAGTGAATGTTGCACTAATCAGCCCCAGCATTTT
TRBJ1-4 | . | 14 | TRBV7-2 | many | CASSLYGPNEKLFF | TGTGCCAGCAGCTTATACGGACCTAATGAAAAACTGTTTTTT
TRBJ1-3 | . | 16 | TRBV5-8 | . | CASSLAAVWGGNTIYF | TGTGCCAGCAGCTTGGCGGCAGTGTGGGGTGGAAACACCATATATTTT
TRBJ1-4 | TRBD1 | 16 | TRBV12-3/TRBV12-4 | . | CASSLDRGQDNEKLFF | TGTGCCAGCAGTTTGGACAGGGGGCAGGATAATGAAAAACTGTTTTTT
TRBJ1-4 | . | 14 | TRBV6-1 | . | CASSEWVFNEKLFF | TGTGCCAGCAGTGAATGGGTGTTCAATGAAAAACTGTTTTTT
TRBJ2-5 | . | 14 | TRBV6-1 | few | CASATRAAKETQYF | TGTGCCAGCGCCACAAGGGCCGCGAAAGAGACCCAGTACTTC
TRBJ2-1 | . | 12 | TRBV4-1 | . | CASSNLYNEQFF | TGCGCCAGCAGCAACCTTTACAATGAGCAGTTCTTC
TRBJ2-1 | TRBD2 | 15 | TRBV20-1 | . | CSAKTRGGPYNEQFF | TGCAGTGCAAAAACCCGGGGGGGCCCCTACAATGAGCAGTTCTTC
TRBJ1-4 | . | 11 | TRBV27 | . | CASSKNEKLFF | TGTGCCAGCAGTAAAAATGAAAAACTGTTTTTT
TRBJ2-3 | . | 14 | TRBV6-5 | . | CASSWGPGEDTQYF | TGTGCCAGCAGTTGGGGGCCCGGGGAAGATACGCAGTATTTT
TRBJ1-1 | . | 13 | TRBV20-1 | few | CSARPQGTPEAFF | TGCAGTGCTAGACCGCAGGGAACCCCTGAAGCTTTCTTT
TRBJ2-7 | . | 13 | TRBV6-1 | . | CASSEDQAYEQYF | TGTGCCAGCAGTGAAGATCAGGCCTACGAGCAGTACTTC
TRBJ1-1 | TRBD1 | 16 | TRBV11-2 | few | CASSLTTGVVNTEAFF | TGTGCCAGCAGCTTAACGACAGGGGTGGTGAACACTGAAGCTTTCTTT
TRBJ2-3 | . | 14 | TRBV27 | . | CASSWRVSTDTQYF | TGTGCCAGCAGTTGGAGGGTTAGCACAGATACGCAGTATTTT
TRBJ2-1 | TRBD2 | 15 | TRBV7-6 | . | CVSSLGTSNYNEQFF | TGTGTCAGCTCCCTAGGGACTAGCAACTACAATGAGCAGTTCTTC
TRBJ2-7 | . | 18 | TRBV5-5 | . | CASRPDRLKTFSFYEQYF | TGTGCCAGCAGACCAGACAGGCTTAAAACTTTTTCCTTCTACGAGCAGTACTTC
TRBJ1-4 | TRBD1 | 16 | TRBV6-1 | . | CASTHPGGGTNEKLFF | TGTGCCAGCACCCACCCAGGGGGCGGAACTAATGAAAAACTGTTTTTT
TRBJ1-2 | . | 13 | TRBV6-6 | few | CASSYVWQDGYTF | TGTGCCAGCAGTTACGTGTGGCAGGATGGCTACACCTTC
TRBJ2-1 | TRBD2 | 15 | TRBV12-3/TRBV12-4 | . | CASSLLLAGGNEQFF | TGTGCCAGCAGTTTACTTCTAGCGGGGGGAAATGAGCAGTTCTTC
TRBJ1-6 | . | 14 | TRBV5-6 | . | CASSLSRVRSPLHF | TGTGCCAGCAGCTTGTCCAGGGTGAGATCACCCCTCCACTTT
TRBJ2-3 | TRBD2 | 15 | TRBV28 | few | CASSSLAERTDTQYF | TGTGCCAGCAGTTCCCTAGCGGAGCGCACAGATACGCAGTATTTT
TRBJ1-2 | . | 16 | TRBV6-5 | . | CASSYSIAGEVDGYTF | TGTGCCAGCAGTTACTCGATCGCAGGGGAAGTAGATGGCTACACCTTC
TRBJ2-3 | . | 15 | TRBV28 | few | CASSSGTEYTDTQYF | TGTGCCAGCAGTTCTGGGACTGAATACACAGATACGCAGTATTTT